The T cell receptor (beta chain) described here comes from a study of brain T cells in children with intractable seizures. Study results and caveats: Known viral epitope-specific CDR3s closely matched each case's top public brain CDR3. Absence of clones before surgery may stem from lower sequencing depth. Only CDR3 sequence similarity suggested viral specificity, without known HCMV serostatus.

The sequenced cases were selected for having the highest brain T cell transcript signatures. The data were produced by immunoSEQ multiplex PCR, yet TCRdb's version contains in-frame clones alone and is incomplete. The sample lists some 7,700 clones, 65% to 80% occurring once. Remarks on this clone: No antigen is known for it.

V was shortened by 4 bases and J by 4 bases, with 14 bases between the two germline ends. The CDR3 loop spans 15 amino acids. CDR1 is SGDLS and CDR2 is YYNGEE in the germline V gene. This chain joins TRBV9 and TRBJ1-4, with unresolved D. The material was resected brain tissue, obtained at surgery. The sequence was obtained from a boy under two years old with tuberous sclerosis and intractable seizures. CDR3 DNA sequence: TGTGCCAGCAGCTCTGAGGGAGACGATAATGAAAAACTGTTTTTT. Its protein is CASSSEGDDNEKLFF.